This T cell receptor beta chain was captured in a study of T cells after yellow fever vaccination. CDR1 is LNHNV and CDR2 is YYDKDF in the germline V gene (reference sequence). V was shortened by 0 bases and J by 6 bases, with 4 bases between the two germline ends. The CDR3 is made up of 12 amino acids. This clonotype has a count of ten or more. UMIs were added to TCR cDNA along with a universal primer site when it was made by 5'RACE template switching. TCRdb redid the calling of the 5' RACE reads with MiXCR, one entry per CDR3 protein. The sample has hundreds of thousands of distinct CDR3 sequences; roughly 9.4% are singletons.

The source of this sequence is a man aged 18 to 35 who received the YFV17D yellow fever vaccine. The chain combines TRBV15 with TRBJ2-3, with D unclear. The sequenced sample was PBMCs, obtained on the day of the first yellow fever vaccination. Here the CDR3 DNA reads TGTGCCACCAGCAGAGATCAGGATACGCAGTATTTT. It yields the protein CATSRDQDTQYF.